The 22 T cell receptor beta chains below were found in one sample sequenced in a study of tumor and adjacent non-tumor tissue in lung cancer. A modified ARM-PCR protocol with three rounds of nested PCR amplified TCRbeta. TCRdb processed the multiplex PCR reads anew with MiXCR; each CDR3 protein has one entry. The sample has about 200,000 distinct CDR3 sequences, 60% to 85% seen once; the top ten hold around 25%. This sample's RNA came from whole unsorted tissue. Sequencing was performed on lung tumor tissue. The receptors originated from a man aged 60 to 75 with non-small cell lung cancer.

The CDR3 region has the DNA TGCGCCAGCAGCCAAGAATTGCCCCCCGGAGATACGCAGTATTTT. It codes for CASSQELPPGDTQYF. The rearrangement joins TRBV4-1 to TRBJ2-3; D is unresolved. Per the germline V gene, CDR1 is MGHRA and CDR2 is YSYEKL. CDR3 length: 15 amino acids. V lost 0 bases and J 5 bases, leaving 12 bases between the germline ends.

As to this clonotype: At one end, the junction sequence differs from germline, possibly due to a read error. The genes are TRBV11-3 and TRBJ1-2, with 7 bases fitting TRBD1. CDR3 length: 13 residues. Per the germline V gene, CDR1 is SGHNT and CDR2 is YENEEA. The CDR3 nucleotides are TGTGCCAGCAGCCCAGACAGGGAAAATGGCTACTCCTTC. It yields the protein CASSPDRENGYSF.

Note on this clonotype: A much more abundant neighbour one base away suggests this may be a read error. The CDR3 loop is CSVSGRRDEQYF. DNA of the CDR3: TGCAGTGTCTCGGGACGAAGGGACGAGCAGTACTTC. This chain links TRBV20-1 with TRBJ2-7; D might be TRBD1 or TRBD2, each matching 5 bases. CDR3 length: 12 residues. Germline CDR1 reads DFQATT; CDR2 reads SNEGSKA (reference sequence). Between the trimmed V and J ends, which lost 7 bases and 5 bases, there was a span of 15 bases.

This clonotype has just a few counts. The J gene is TRBJ1-1, the V gene TRBV20-1; D remains unclear. The CDR3 sequence is 10 residues long. The V gene's germline CDR1 is DFQATT and CDR2 SNEGSKA (reference sequence). V was cut by 4 bases and J by 10 bases, with 10 bases left in between. CDR3 residues: CSAKRETAFF. CDR3 nucleotides: TGCAGTGCTAAACGGGAAACAGCTTTCTTT.

The gene calls are TRBV20-1 and TRBJ2-7; TRBD1 agrees at 12 bases. Germline CDR1 reads DFQATT; CDR2 reads SNEGSKA (reference sequence). With V trimmed by 5 bases and J by 7 bases, 6 bases remained unmatched. The CDR3 extends over 13 amino acids. As DNA, the CDR3 is TGCAGTGCTGGGACAGGGGGCTTCTATGAGCAGTACTTC. Translation gives CSAGTGGFYEQYF.

Comments on this clonotype: A much larger clone sits a single nucleotide away, making a read error possible. The chain carries TRBV20-1 and TRBJ1-5, with 9 bases aligning to TRBD1. The germline V gene has CDR1 DFQATT and CDR2 SNEGSKA (reference sequence). The CDR3 runs 13 residues. CDR3 in amino acids: CSLRQGDNQPQLF. For the CDR3, the DNA is TGCAGTCTTAGACAGGGGGACAATCAGCCCCAGCTTTTT.

This clonotype was observed a handful of times. CDR3: CSALRLGGSGELFF. The CDR3 DNA is TGCAGTGCCCTACGACTAGGAGGCTCCGGGGAGCTGTTTTTT. The chain has TRBV20-1 and TRBJ2-2, with D tentatively TRBD2 (6 bases). This CDR3 has 14 residues. V was cut by 6 bases and J by 6 bases, with 17 bases left in between. Germline values: CDR1 DFQATT, CDR2 SNEGSKA (reference sequence).

The rearrangement joins TRBV19 to TRBJ2-1; possibly TRBD2 for D (6 bases). The CDR3 extends over 15 amino acids. Germline loops: CDR1 LNHDA, CDR2 SQIVND (reference sequence). V dropped 5 bases and J dropped 4 bases, with 15 bases sitting between them. In DNA form, the CDR3 reads TGTGCCAGTAGTTGGACTATCGGGGTATACAATGAGCAGTTCTTC. It codes for CASSWTIGVYNEQFF.

To note about this clonotype: Being one base from a much bigger clone, this may be a read error. This CDR3 reads CSAQPDDYEQYF. As DNA, the CDR3 is TGCAGTGCGCAACCGGACGACTACGAGCAGTACTTC. The chain has TRBV20-1 and TRBJ2-7; D is uncertain. Trimming took 6 bases from V and 3 from J, leaving 12 bases between them. The CDR3 runs to 12 residues. CDR1 is DFQATT, CDR2 SNEGSKA, per germline (reference sequence).

Turning to this clonotype: It may be a read error: a sequence one base away is much more abundant. V and J are TRBV20-1 and TRBJ2-3, with a weak D call TRBD1 (5 bases). The V gene's germline CDR1 is DFQATT and CDR2 SNEGSKA (reference sequence). This CDR3 has 15 residues. The CDR3 is CSATPPGYSTNTQYF. In nucleotides, the CDR3 is TGCAGTGCTACCCCACCAGGGTACAGCACAAATACGCAGTATTTT.

About this clonotype: One end of the junction does not line up with germline, which may come from a read error. This chain links TRBV11-2 with TRBJ1-3, with D maybe TRBD1 (5 bases). Germline assignment: CDR1 SGHAT and CDR2 FQNNGV. The CDR3 has 18 amino acids. CDR3 in amino acids: CDSSLVTLRRGSGNTIYF. The CDR3 DNA sequence: TGTGACAGCAGCTTAGTCACCCTCCGAAGGGGATCTGGAAACACCATATATTTT.

The rearrangement uses TRBV20-1 and TRBJ2-1; 8 nucleotides agree with TRBD2. Germline trimming cut 2 bases from V and 1 base from J; bases unmatched to any gene: 13. CDR3 size: 18 residues. CDR1 and CDR2 (germline): DFQATT, SNEGSKA (reference sequence). The CDR3 is CSARKISSGRHSYNEQFF. CDR3 in DNA: TGCAGTGCTAGAAAAATCTCTAGCGGGCGGCATTCCTACAATGAGCAGTTCTTC.

Turning to this clonotype: A much larger clonotype is one base distant, so this may be a read error. CDR3 region: CASGLYPYEKLFF. CDR3 sequence (DNA): TGTGCCAGCGGTTTATACCCCTATGAAAAACTGTTTTTT. This sequence joins TRBV28 and TRBJ1-4; the D is unclear. This CDR3 spans 13 amino acids. The germline gives CDR1 MDHEN, CDR2 SYDVKM.

V is TRBV6-1 and J is TRBJ1-2; D uncertain. With 6 bases removed from V and 3 bases from J, the gap between germline ends came to 26 bases. CDR3 length: 18 amino acids. Germline V CDR1 and CDR2: MNHNS, SASEGT. Here the CDR3 reads CASRKTLGGIPYDYGYTF. The CDR3 region has the DNA TGTGCCAGCAGGAAGACCCTTGGTGGGATCCCATACGACTATGGCTACACCTTC.

This clonotype has ten or more counts. The genes are TRBV7-9 and TRBJ2-4; the D gene is possibly TRBD2 (6 bases). The CDR3 extends over 17 amino acids. Trimming took off 3 bases at V and 4 bases at J, with 19 bases between the two ends. Looked up from germline, CDR1 is SEHNR and CDR2 is FQNEAQ (reference sequence). The CDR3 bases are TGTGCCAGCAGCTTCGGGGCTGGCGGGGACCGGAAAAACATTCAGTACTTC. Its translation: CASSFGAGGDRKNIQYF.

Regarding this clonotype: Relative to the germline gene, one junction end is altered; a read error may explain this. The rearrangement links TRBV6-1 to TRBJ2-1; 7 bases map to TRBD2. This CDR3 spans 13 amino acids. Germline-derived CDR1 and CDR2 are MNHNS and SASEGT. The DNA for the CDR3 is TGTGCCAGCAGGGCGGGGGTGATCAATGAGCAATTCTTC. Its protein is CASRAGVINEQFF.

As for this clonotype: A read error may explain this, as a much larger clone is one base away. This rearrangement joins TRBV29-1 to TRBJ2-7, with a weak D call TRBD2 (6 bases). Germline lookup yields CDR1 SQVTM and CDR2 ANQGSEA. Trimming removed 7 bases at V and 2 bases at J, with 12 bases between. CDR3 length equals 12 residues. The CDR3 DNA reads as TGCAGCGAGGCGGGCGGGACCTACGAGCAGTACTTC. Its translation: CSEAGGTYEQYF.

This clonotype has only a few counts. This chain links TRBV6-6 with TRBJ1-5; D might be TRBD1 (6 bases). The CDR3 is made up of 15 amino acids. Germline V gene lookup returns CDR1 MNHNY and CDR2 SVGAGI (reference sequence). Trimming cost V 2 bases and J 4 bases, with 12 bases left between them. The CDR3 DNA reads TGTGCCAGCAGTTACCCAAACAGGGAGAATCAGCCCCAGCATTTT. It translates to CASSYPNRENQPQHF.

The rearrangement joins TRBV10-1 to TRBJ1-1, with D unresolved. The CDR3 runs 15 residues. Deletions cut 4 bases from V and 0 bases from J, with 12 bases between. CDR1 and CDR2 (germline): WNHNN, SYGVQD (reference sequence). The CDR3 bases are TGCGCCAGCAGTGGTTCGACCGGGATGAACACTGAAGCTTTCTTT. It specifies CASSGSTGMNTEAFF.

As concerns this clonotype: With a much larger clone just one base away, this may be a read error. This chain links TRBV10-2 with TRBJ2-1; a possible D gene is TRBD1 (6 bases). Germline V gives CDR1 WSHSY, CDR2 SAAADI. This CDR3 spans 13 amino acids. V lost 6 bases, J lost 4 bases, and 10 bases lay in between. The CDR3 spells CASRDSQYNEQFF. The CDR3 DNA is TGCGCCAGCAGGGACAGCCAGTACAATGAGCAGTTCTTC.

V is TRBV20-1 and J is TRBJ2-3, with D perhaps given as TRBD1 or TRBD2 (5 bases each). This CDR3 comprises 14 residues. Germline assignment: CDR1 DFQATT and CDR2 SNEGSKA (reference sequence). Trimming left V 6 bases short and J 8 bases short, with 21 bases between. CDR3 protein: CSAGAEGPTGTQYF. CDR3 nucleotides: TGCAGTGCCGGGGCCGAGGGCCCTACGGGTACGCAGTATTTT.

Turning to this clonotype: This may arise from a read error, as a much more abundant clone is one base away. As the CDR3 is not closed by the conserved phenylalanine or tryptophan, this likely results from a read error. Because the CDR3's place on the DNA is in doubt, the DNA is left out and the CDR3 is given as listed by TCRdb. The CDR3 region is CASSLAITSGAVYI. The J gene is TRBJ2-5, the V gene TRBV12-3 or TRBV12-4; the table's D call of TRBD2 was not tested on the DNA. The CDR3 comprises 14 residues, both ends counted.